This T cell receptor beta chain was sequenced in a study of blood T cell repertoires in COVID-19. As for the study in general: T cells, B-cell-depleted T cells, or PBMCs provided the cDNA or gDNA that served as material.

As processed by the authors: How many nucleated cells were present was estimated from reference gene primer amplification. This table comes from immunoSEQ multiplex PCR, and its TCRdb copy is limited to in-frame clones, with some not included. That table supplies the V and J calls and clone size; D and trimming were determined from the DNA. This sample has roughly 120,000 clones; roughly nine tenths occur once, and the top ten carry approximately 3.7%. V trimming: 5 bases; J trimming: 4 bases; junction bases outside the gene matches: 7. The CDR3 has 14 residues. Germline assignment: CDR1 SGHTA and CDR2 FQGTGA.

The source material was peripheral blood. The chain couples TRBV7-3 to TRBJ2-5; 7 bases line up with TRBD2. The receptor comes from a man between 45 and 60 years old with active COVID-19. The CDR3 protein is CASSHGGNRETQYF. CDR3 nucleotide sequence: TGTGCCAGCAGCCACGGGGGGAACCGAGAGACCCAGTACTTC.